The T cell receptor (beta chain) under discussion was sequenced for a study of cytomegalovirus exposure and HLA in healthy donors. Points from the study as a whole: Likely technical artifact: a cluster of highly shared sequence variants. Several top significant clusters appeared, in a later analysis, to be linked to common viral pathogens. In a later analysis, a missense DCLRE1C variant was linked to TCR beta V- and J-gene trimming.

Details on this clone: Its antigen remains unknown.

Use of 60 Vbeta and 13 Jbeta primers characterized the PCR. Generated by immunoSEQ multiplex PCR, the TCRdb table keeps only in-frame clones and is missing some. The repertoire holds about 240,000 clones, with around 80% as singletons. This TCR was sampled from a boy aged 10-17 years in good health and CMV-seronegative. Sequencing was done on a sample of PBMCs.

The CDR3 reads CASSLQQVTGELFF. CDR3 nucleotides: TGTGCCAGCAGCCTGCAACAGGTGACCGGGGAGCTGTTTTTT. The chain employs TRBV7-9 and TRBJ2-2; D might be TRBD1 (5 bases). The CDR3 is 14 amino acids. Germline values: CDR1 SEHNR, CDR2 FQNEAQ (reference sequence). Trimming pared 5 bases from V and 5 bases from J, leaving 12 bases between.